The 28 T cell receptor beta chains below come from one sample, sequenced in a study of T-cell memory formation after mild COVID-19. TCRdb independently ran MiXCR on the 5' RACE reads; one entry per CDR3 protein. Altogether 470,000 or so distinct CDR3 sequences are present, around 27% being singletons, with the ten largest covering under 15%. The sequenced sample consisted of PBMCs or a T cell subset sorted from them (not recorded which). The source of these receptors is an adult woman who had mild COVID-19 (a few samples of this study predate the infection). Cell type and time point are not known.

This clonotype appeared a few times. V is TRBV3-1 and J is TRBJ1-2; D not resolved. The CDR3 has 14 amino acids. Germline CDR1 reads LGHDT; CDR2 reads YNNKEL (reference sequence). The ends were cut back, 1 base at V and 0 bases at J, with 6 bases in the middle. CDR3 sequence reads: CASSQVGTNYGYTF. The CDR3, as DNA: TGTGCCAGCAGCCAAGTGGGGACTAACTATGGCTACACCTTC.

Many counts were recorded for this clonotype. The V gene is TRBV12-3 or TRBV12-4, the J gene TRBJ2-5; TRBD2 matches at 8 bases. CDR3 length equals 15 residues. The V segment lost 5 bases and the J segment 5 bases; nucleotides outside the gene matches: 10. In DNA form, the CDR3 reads TGTGCCAGCAGTCCCCGAGCGGGAGTGGGGGAGACCCAGTACTTC. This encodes CASSPRAGVGETQYF.

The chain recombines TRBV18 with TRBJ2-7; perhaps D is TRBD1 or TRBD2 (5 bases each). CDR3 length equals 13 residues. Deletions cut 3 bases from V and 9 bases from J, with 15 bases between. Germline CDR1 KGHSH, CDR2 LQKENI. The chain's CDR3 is CASSPQGELVQYF. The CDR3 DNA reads TGTGCCAGCTCACCGCAAGGGGAGCTCGTGCAGTACTTC. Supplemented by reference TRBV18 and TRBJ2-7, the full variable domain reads NAGVMQNPRHLVRRRGQEARLRCSPMKGHSHVYWYRQLPEEGLKFMVYLQKENIIDESGMPKERFSAEFPKEGPSILRIQQVVRGDSAAYFCASSPQGELVQYFGPGTRLTVT.

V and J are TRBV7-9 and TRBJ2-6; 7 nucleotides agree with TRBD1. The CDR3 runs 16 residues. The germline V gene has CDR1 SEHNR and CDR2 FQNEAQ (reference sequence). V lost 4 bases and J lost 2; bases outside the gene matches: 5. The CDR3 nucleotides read TGTGCCAGCAGCTCCGACAGGGTAACTGGGGCCAACGTCCTGACTTTC. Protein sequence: CASSSDRVTGANVLTF.

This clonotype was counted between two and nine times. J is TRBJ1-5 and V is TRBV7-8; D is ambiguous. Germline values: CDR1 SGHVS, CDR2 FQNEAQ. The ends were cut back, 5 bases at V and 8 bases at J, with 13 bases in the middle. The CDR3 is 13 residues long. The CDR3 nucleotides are TGTGCCAGCAGCATGCTCGGGGTGGAGCCCCAGCATTTT. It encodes CASSMLGVEPQHF.

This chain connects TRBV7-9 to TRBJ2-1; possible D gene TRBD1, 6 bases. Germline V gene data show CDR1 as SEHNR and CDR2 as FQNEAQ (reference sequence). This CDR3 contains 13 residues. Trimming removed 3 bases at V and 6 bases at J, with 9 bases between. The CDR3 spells CASSFAGVNEQFF. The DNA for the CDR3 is TGTGCCAGCAGCTTCGCAGGGGTCAATGAGCAGTTCTTC.

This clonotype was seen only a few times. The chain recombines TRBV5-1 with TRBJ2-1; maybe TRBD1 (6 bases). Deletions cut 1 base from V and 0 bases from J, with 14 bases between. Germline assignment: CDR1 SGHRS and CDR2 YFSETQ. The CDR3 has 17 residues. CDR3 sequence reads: CASSLTPQGSSYNEQFF. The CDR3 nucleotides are TGCGCCAGCAGCTTGACCCCACAGGGATCCTCCTACAATGAGCAGTTCTTC.

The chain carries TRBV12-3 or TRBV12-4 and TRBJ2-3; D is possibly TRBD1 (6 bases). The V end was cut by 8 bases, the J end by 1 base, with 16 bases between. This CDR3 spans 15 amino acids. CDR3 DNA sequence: TGTGCCAGCGGTCGTCAGGGGTCGGGCACAGATACGCAGTATTTT. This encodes CASGRQGSGTDTQYF.

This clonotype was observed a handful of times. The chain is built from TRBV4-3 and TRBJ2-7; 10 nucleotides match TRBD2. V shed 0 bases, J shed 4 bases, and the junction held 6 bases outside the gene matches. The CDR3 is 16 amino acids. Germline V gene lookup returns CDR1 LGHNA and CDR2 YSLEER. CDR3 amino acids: CASSQEGAGGPYEQYF. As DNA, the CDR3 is TGCGCCAGCAGCCAAGAAGGAGCGGGAGGGCCTTACGAGCAGTACTTC.

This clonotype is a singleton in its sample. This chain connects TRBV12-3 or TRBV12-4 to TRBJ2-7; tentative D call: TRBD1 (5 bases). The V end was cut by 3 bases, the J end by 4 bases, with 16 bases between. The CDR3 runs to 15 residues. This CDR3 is CASSFQGIEMYEQYF. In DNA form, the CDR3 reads TGTGCCAGCAGTTTCCAGGGAATAGAGATGTACGAGCAGTACTTC.

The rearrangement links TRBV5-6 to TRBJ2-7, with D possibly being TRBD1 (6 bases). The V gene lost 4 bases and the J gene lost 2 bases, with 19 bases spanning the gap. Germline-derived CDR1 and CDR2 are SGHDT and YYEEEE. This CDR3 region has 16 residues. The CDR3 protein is CASSAIQGPHTYEQYF. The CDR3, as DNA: TGTGCCAGCAGCGCCATCCAGGGGCCCCATACCTACGAGCAGTACTTC.

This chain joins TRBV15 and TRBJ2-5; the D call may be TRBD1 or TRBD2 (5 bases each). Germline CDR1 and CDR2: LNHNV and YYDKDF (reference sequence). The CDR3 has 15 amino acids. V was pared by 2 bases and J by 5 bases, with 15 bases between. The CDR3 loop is CATSRSRGTMETQYF. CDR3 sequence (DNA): TGTGCCACCAGCAGATCCCGGGGCACGATGGAGACCCAGTACTTC.

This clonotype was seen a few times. The CDR3 is CATTAGTGELFF. The CDR3 region has the DNA TGTGCCACCACAGCAGGCACCGGGGAGCTGTTTTTT. The chain links TRBV15 to TRBJ2-2; no definite D call. Trimming stripped 7 bases from V and 4 bases from J, with 7 bases between. The CDR3 is 12 amino acids. CDR1 is LNHNV, CDR2 YYDKDF, per germline (reference sequence).

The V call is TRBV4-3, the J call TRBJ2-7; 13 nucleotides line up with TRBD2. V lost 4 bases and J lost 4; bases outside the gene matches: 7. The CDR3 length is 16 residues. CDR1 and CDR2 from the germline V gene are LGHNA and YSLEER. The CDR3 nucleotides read TGCGCCAGCAGCCCTGGACTAGCGGGAGAAACGTACGAGCAGTACTTC. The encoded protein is CASSPGLAGETYEQYF.

This chain's CDR3 is CASSVGPSVAKNIQYF. CDR3 nucleotides: TGTGCCAGCAGCGTAGGGCCTAGCGTGGCCAAAAACATTCAGTACTTC. The chain combines TRBV9 with TRBJ2-4, with TRBD2 as a possible D gene (6 bases). V was cut by 0 bases and J by 1 base, with 11 bases left in between. The CDR3 extends over 16 amino acids. From germline, CDR1 is SGDLS and CDR2 YYNGEE.

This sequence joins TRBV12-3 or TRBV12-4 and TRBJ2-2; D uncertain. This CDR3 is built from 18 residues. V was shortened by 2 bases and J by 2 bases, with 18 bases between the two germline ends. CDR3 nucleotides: TGTGCCAGCAGTTTACTTCCCCGAAGCCAAACTAACACCGGGGAGCTGTTTTTT. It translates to CASSLLPRSQTNTGELFF.

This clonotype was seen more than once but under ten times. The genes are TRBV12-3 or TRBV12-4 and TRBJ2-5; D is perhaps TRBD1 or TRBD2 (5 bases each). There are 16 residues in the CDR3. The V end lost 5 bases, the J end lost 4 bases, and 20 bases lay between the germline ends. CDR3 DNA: TGTGCCAGCAGTGACCCTTCTCGGGGCCCTCGAGAGACCCAGTACTTC. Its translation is CASSDPSRGPRETQYF.

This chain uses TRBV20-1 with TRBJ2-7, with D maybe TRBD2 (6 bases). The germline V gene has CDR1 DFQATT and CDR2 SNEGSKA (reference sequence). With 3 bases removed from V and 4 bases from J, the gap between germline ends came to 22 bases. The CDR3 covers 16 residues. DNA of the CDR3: TGCAGTGCTAGGTATCCCGGAGCGGGCAAACTATACGAGCAGTACTTC. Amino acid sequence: CSARYPGAGKLYEQYF.

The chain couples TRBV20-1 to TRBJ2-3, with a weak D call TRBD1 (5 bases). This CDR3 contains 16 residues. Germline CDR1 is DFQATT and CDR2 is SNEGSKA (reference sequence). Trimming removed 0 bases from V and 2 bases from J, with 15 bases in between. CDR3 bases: TGCAGTGCTAGAGATGATAGGGGTGATCACACAGATACGCAGTATTTT. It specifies CSARDDRGDHTDTQYF.

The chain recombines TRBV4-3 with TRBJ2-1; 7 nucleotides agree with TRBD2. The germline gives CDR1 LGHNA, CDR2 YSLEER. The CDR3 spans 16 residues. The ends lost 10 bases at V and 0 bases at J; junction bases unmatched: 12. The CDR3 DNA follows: TGCGCCACATCCCCAACTAGCGTGCGCTCCTACAATGAGCAGTTCTTC. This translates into CATSPTSVRSYNEQFF.

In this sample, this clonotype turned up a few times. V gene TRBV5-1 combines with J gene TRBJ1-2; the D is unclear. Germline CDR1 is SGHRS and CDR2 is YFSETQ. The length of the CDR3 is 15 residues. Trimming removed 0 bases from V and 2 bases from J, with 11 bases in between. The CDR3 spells CASSLDWLTNYGYTF. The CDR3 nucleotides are TGCGCCAGCAGCTTGGATTGGTTAACCAACTATGGCTACACCTTC.

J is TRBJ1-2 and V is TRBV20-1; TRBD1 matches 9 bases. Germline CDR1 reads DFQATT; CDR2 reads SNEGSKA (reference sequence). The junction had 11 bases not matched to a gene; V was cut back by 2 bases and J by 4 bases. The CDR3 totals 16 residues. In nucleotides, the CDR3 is TGCAGTGCTAGACGAAGCCCGGGACAGGGACTCTATGGCTACACCTTC. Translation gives CSARRSPGQGLYGYTF.

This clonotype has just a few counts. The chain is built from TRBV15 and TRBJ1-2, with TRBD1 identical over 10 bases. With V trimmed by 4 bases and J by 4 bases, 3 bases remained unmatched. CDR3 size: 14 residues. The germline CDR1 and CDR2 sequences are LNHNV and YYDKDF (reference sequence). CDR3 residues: CATSTDRGPYGYTF. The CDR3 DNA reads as TGTGCCACCAGCACTGACAGGGGGCCCTATGGCTACACCTTC. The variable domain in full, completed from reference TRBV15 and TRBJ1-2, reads DAMVIQNPRYQVTQFGKPVTLSCSQTLNHNVMYWYQQKSSQAPKLLFHYYDKDFNNEADTPDNFQSRRPNTSFCFLDIRSPGLGDTAMYLCATSTDRGPYGYTFGSGTRLTVV.

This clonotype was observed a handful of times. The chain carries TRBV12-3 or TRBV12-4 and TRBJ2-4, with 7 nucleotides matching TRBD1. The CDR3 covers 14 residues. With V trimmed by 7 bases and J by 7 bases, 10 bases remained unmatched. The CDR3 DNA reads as TGTGCCAGCACCCTCAGGACAGGCCCTAACATTCAGTACTTC. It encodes CASTLRTGPNIQYF.

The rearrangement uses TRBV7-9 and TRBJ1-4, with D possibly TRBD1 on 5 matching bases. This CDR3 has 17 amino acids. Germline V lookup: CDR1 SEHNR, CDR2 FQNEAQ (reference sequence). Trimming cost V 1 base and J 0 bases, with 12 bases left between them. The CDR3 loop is CASSLGPGAATNEKLFF. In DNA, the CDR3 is TGTGCCAGCAGCTTAGGCCCCGGGGCTGCAACTAATGAAAAACTGTTTTTT. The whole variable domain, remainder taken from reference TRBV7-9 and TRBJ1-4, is DTGVSQNPRHKITKRGQNVTFRCDPISEHNRLYWYRQTLGQGPEFLTYFQNEAQLEKSRLLSDRFSAERPKGSFSTLEIQRTEQGDSAMYLCASSLGPGAATNEKLFFGSGTQLSVL.

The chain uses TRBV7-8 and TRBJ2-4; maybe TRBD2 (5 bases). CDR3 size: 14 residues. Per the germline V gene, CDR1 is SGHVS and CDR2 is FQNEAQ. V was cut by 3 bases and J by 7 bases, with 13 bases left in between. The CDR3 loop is CASSLEGAVNIQYF. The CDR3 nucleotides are TGTGCCAGCAGCTTGGAAGGAGCGGTGAACATTCAGTACTTC. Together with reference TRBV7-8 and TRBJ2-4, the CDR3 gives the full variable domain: GAGVSQSPRYKVAKRGQDVALRCDPISGHVSLFWYQQALGQGPEFLTYFQNEAQLDKSGLPSDRFFAERPEGSVSTLKIQRTQQEDSAVYLCASSLEGAVNIQYFGAGTRLSVL.

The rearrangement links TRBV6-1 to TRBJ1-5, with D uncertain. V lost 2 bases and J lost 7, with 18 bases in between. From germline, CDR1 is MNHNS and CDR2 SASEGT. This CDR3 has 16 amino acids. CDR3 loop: CASSERWKGWRQPQHF. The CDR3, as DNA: TGTGCCAGCAGTGAAAGGTGGAAAGGGTGGCGGCAGCCCCAGCATTTT.

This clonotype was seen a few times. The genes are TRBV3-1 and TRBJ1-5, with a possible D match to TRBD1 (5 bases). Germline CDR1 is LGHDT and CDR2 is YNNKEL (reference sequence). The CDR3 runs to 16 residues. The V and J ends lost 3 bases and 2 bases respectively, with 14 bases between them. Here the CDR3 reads CASSQAGDYGNQPQHF. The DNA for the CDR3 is TGTGCCAGCAGCCAGGCCGGGGACTATGGCAATCAGCCCCAGCATTTT.